This T cell receptor (beta chain) was profiled in a study of identical twins. The study's findings and limits: The authors noted that invariant MAIT and iNKT cells could partly confound zero-insertion analyses.

Of note for this clonotype: Its target is unknown.

The germline V and J ends were trimmed by 4 bases and 3 bases, with 23 bases remaining between them. The length of the CDR3 is 17 residues. The germline V gene encodes CDR1 SGHRS and CDR2 YFSETQ. Each CDR3 protein is one row after TCRdb ran MiXCR on the 5' RACE reads. Found here are under 1 million distinct CDR3 sequences, 9% to 15% of them singletons; the top ten hold roughly 1.6%. These data were also filed under a second study, of yellow fever vaccine responses in identical twins.

Material: PBMCs. The source is a woman in her late teens or twenties in good health. The rearrangement uses TRBV5-1 and TRBJ2-7; no clear D gene. The CDR3 coding sequence is TGCGCCAGCAGCCTATCCATGACCCCTAGGGTCCTCTACGAGCAGTACTTC. This encodes CASSLSMTPRVLYEQYF. The variable domain in full, with the rest retrieved from reference TRBV5-1 and TRBJ2-7, is KAGVTQTPRYLIKTRGQQVTLSCSPISGHRSVSWYQQTPGQGLQFLFEYFSETQRNKGNFPGRFSGRQFSNSRSEMNVSTLELGDSALYLCASSLSMTPRVLYEQYFGPGTRLTVT.